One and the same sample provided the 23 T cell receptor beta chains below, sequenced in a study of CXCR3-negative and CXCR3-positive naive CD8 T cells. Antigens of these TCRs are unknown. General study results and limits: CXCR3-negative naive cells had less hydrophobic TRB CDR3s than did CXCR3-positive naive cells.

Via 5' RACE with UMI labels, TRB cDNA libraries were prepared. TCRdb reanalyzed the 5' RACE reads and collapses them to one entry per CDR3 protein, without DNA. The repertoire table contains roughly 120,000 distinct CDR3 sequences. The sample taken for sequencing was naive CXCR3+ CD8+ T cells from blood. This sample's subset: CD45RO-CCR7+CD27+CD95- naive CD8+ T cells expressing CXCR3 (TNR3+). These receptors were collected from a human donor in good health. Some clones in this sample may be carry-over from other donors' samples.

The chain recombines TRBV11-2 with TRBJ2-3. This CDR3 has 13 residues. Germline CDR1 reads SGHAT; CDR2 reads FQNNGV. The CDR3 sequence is CASSLNPTDTQYF.

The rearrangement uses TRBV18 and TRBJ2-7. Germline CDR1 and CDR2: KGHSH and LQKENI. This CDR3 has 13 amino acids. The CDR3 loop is CASSPPESYEQYF. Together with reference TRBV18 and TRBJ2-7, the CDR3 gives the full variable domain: NAGVMQNPRHLVRRRGQEARLRCSPMKGHSHVYWYRQLPEEGLKFMVYLQKENIIDESGMPKERFSAEFPKEGPSILRIQQVVRGDSAAYFCASSPPESYEQYFGPGTRLTVT.

CDR3 residues: CASSLGTSYEQYF. The V gene is TRBV27, the J gene TRBJ2-7; TCRdb outputs TRBD1, but without DNA this stays unchecked. The CDR3 loop spans 13 amino acids. Looked up from germline, CDR1 is MNHEY and CDR2 is SMNVEV (reference sequence).

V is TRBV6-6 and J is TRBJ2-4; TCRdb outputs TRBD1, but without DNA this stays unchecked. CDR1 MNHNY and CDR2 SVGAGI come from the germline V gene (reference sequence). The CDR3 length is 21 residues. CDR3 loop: CASSYRDRAGWGFLAKNIQYF.

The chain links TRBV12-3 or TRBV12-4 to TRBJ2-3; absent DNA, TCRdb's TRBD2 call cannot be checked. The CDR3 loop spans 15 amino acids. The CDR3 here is CASSRPSGGTDTQYF.

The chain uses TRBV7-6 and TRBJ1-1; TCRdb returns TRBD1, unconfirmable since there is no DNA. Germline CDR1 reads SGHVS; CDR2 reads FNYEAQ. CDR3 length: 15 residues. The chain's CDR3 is CASSSFSDRDTEAFF.

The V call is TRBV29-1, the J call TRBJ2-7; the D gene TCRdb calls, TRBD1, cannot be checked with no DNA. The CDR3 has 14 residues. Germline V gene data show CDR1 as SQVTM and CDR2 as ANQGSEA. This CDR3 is CSVEDGLGAHEQYF.

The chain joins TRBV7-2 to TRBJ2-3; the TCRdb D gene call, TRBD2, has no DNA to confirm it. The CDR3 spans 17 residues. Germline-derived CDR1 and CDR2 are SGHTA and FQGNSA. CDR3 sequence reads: CASSLHPRLAPTDTQYF.

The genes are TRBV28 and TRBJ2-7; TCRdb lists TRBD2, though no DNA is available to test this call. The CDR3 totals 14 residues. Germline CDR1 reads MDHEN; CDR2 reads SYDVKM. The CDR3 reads CASTGLGGSYEQYF.

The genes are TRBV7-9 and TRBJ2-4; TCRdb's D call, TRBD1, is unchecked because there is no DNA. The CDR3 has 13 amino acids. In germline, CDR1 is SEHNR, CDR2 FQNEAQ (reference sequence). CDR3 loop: CASSPPGGNIQYF.

CDR3 protein: CASEGAGEQFF. The V and J genes are TRBV12-3 or TRBV12-4 and TRBJ2-1; the D call of TRBD2 rests on TCRdb alone, since no DNA is present to check it. The CDR3 spans 11 residues.

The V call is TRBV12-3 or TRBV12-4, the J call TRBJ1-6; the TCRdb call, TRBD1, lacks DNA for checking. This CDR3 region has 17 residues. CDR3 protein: CASSDTGGGPWNSPLHF.

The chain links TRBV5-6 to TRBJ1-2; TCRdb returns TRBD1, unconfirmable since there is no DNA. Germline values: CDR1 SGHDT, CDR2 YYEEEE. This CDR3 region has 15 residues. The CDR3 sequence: CASSLGTGGNYGYTF. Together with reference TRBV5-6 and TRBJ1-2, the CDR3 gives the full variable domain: DAGVTQSPTHLIKTRGQQVTLRCSPKSGHDTVSWYQQALGQGPQFIFQYYEEEERQRGNFPDRFSGHQFPNYSSELNVNALLLGDSALYLCASSLGTGGNYGYTFGSGTRLTVV.

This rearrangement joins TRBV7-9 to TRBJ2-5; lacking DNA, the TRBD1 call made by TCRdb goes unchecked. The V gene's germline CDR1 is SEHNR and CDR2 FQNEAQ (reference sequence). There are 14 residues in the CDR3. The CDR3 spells CASSLSPGQETQYF.

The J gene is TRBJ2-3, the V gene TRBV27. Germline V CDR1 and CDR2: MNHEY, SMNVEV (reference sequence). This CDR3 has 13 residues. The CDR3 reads CASSYLGTDTQYF.

CDR3 region: CASSLARGLDTEAFF. The chain links TRBV12-3 or TRBV12-4 to TRBJ1-1. The CDR3 is made up of 15 amino acids.

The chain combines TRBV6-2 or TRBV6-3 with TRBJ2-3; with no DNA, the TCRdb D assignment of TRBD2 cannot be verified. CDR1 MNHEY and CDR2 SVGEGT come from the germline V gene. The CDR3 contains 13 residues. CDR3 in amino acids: CASRPTSVDTQYF.

The CDR3 reads CASSPGFGFAEAFF. The chain combines TRBV19 with TRBJ1-1; TCRdb's D call of TRBD1 is untestable without DNA. From germline, CDR1 is LNHDA and CDR2 SQIVND (reference sequence). This CDR3 is 14 amino acids long.

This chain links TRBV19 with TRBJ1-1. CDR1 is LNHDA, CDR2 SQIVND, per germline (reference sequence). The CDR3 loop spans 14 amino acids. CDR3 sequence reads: CASSPLRGDTEAFF.

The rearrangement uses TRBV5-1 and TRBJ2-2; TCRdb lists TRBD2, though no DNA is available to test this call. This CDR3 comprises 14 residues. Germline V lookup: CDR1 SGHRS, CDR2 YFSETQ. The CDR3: CASSSRQGPGELFF.

CDR3 region: CASSPAGVNEQFF. The rearrangement links TRBV7-2 to TRBJ2-1; TCRdb's assignment of TRBD2 cannot be checked, as there is no DNA. Germline V gives CDR1 SGHTA, CDR2 FQGNSA. The CDR3 has 13 amino acids.

CDR3 loop: CSVEWTGGYYGYTF. V and J are TRBV29-1 and TRBJ1-2. Germline lookup yields CDR1 SQVTM and CDR2 ANQGSEA. The CDR3 consists of 14 residues.

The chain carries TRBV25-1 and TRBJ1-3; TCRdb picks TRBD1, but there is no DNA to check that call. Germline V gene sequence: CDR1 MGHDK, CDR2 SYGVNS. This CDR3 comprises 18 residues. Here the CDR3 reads CASSEFFPGQGSGNTIYF.